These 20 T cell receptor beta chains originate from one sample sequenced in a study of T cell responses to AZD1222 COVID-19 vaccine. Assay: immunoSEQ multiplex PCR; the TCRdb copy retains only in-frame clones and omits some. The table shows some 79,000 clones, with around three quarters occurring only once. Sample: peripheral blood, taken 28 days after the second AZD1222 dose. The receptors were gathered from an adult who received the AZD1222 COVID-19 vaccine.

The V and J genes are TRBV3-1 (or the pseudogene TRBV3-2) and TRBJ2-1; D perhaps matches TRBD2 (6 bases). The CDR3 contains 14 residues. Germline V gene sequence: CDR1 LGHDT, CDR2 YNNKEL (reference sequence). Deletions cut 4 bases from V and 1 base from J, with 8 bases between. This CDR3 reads CASSPGTSYNEQFF. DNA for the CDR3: TGTGCCAGCAGCCCGGGGACTTCCTACAATGAGCAGTTCTTC.

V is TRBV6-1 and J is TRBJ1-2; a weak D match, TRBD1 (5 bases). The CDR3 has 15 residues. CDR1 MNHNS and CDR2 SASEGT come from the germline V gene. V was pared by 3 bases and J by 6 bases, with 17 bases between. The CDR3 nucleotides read TGTGCCAGCAGTGAGGACCCGGGACGGAACGATGGCTACACCTTC. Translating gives CASSEDPGRNDGYTF.

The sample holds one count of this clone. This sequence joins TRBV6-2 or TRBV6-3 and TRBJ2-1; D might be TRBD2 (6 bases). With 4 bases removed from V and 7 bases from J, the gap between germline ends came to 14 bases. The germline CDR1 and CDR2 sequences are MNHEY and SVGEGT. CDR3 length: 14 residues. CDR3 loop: CASSSVGGANEQFF. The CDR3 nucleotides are TGTGCCAGCAGTTCGGTCGGAGGGGCGAATGAGCAGTTCTTC.

CDR3 amino acids: CASSISGSTSNQPQHF. The CDR3 region has the DNA TGTGCCAGTAGTATATCCGGATCGACTAGCAATCAGCCCCAGCATTTT. This chain connects TRBV19 to TRBJ1-5; D is uncertain. Germline CDR1 and CDR2: LNHDA and SQIVND (reference sequence). V lost 2 bases and J 0 bases, leaving 11 bases between the germline ends. The CDR3 spans 16 residues.

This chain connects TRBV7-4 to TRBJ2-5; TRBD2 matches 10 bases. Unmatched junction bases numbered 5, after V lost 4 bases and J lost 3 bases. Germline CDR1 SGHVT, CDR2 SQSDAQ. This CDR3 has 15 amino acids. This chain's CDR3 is CASSSLGTSEETQYF. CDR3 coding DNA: TGTGCCAGCAGCTCCCTAGGGACTAGCGAAGAGACCCAGTACTTC.

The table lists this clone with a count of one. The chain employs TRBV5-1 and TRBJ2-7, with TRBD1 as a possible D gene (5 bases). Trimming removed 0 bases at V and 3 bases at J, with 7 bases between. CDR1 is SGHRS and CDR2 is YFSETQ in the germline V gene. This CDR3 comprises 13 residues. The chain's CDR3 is CASSLGQSYEQYF. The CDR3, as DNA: TGCGCCAGCAGCTTGGGACAGAGCTACGAGCAGTACTTC.

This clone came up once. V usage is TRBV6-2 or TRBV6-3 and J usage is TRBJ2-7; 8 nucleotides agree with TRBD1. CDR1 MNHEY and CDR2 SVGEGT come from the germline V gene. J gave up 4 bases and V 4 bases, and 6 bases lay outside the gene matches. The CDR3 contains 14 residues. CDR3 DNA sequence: TGTGCCAGCAGTTTGCAGGGGGCGCATTACGAGCAGTACTTC. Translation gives CASSLQGAHYEQYF.

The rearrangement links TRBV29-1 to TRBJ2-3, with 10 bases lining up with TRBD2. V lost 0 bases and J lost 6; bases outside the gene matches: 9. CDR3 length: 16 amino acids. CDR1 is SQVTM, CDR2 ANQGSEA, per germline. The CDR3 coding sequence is TGCAGCGTTGAAGATCGGCTAGCGGGGGTTGTGGATACGCAGTATTTT. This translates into CSVEDRLAGVVDTQYF.

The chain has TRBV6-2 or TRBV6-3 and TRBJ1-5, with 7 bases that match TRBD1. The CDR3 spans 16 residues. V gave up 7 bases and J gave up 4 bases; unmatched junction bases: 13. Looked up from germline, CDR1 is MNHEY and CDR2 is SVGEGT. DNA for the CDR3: TGTGCCAGCACCCCCCTGGTGGCCAGGGGGAATCAGCCCCAGCATTTT. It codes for CASTPLVARGNQPQHF.

CDR3 in amino acids: CASSLRTANTGELFF. The CDR3 DNA reads TGTGCCAGCAGCTTAAGGACAGCGAACACCGGGGAGCTGTTTTTT. The rearrangement links TRBV11-2 to TRBJ2-2; possible D gene TRBD1, 6 bases. V was pared by 2 bases and J by 0 bases, with 7 bases between. Looked up from germline, CDR1 is SGHAT and CDR2 is FQNNGV. The CDR3 is made up of 15 amino acids.

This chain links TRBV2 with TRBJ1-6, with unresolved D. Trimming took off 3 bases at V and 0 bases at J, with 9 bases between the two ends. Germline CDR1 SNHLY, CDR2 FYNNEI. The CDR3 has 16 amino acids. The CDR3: CASSEQESSYNSPLHF. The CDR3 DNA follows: TGTGCCAGCAGTGAGCAGGAGAGCTCCTATAATTCACCCCTCCACTTT. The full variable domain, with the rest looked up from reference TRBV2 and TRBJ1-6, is EPEVTQTPSHQVTQMGQEVILRCVPISNHLYFYWYRQILGQKVEFLVSFYNNEISEKSEIFDDQFSVERPDGSNFTLKIRSTKLEDSAMYFCASSEQESSYNSPLHFGNGTRLTVT.

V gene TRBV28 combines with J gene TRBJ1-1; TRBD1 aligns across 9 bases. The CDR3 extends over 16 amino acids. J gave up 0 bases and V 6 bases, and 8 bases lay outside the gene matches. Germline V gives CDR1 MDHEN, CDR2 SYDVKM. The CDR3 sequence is CASRLDRGDMNTEAFF. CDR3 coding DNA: TGTGCCAGCAGATTAGACAGGGGGGACATGAACACTGAAGCTTTCTTT.

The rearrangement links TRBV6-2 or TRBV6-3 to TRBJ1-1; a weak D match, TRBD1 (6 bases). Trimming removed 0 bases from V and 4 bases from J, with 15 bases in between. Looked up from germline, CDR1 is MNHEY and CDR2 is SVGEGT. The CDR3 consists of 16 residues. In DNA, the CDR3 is TGTGCCAGCAGTTACTCGGGATGGGGGCTGGGCACTGAAGCTTTCTTT. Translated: CASSYSGWGLGTEAFF.

CDR3 in DNA: TGTGCCAGCAGCCAGAGGGGGTCGACTGAAGCTTTCTTT. As protein: CASSQRGSTEAFF. The V and J genes are TRBV7-8 and TRBJ1-1; a weak D match, TRBD1 (6 bases). The CDR3 spans 13 residues. Trimming took off 5 bases at V and 5 bases at J, with 12 bases between the two ends. CDR1 is SGHVS and CDR2 is FQNEAQ in the germline V gene.

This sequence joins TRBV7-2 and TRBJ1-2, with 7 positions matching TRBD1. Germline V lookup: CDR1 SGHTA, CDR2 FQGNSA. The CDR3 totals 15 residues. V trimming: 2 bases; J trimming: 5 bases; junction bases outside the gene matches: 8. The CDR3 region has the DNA TGTGCCAGCAGCTTAAGTCAGGGGGAGGGGTATGGCTACACCTTC. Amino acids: CASSLSQGEGYGYTF.

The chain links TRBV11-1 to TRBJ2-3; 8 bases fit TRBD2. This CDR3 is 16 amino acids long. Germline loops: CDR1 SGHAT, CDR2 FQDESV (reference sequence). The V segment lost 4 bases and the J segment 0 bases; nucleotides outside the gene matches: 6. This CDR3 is CASSWIAGLSTDTQYF. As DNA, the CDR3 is TGTGCCAGCAGCTGGATAGCGGGACTTAGCACAGATACGCAGTATTTT.

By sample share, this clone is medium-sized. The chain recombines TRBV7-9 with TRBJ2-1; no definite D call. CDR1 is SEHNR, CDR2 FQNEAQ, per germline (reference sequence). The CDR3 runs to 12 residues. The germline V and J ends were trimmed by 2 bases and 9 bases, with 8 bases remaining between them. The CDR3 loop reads CASSLMGIEQFF. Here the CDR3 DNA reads TGTGCCAGCAGCTTAATGGGTATTGAGCAGTTCTTC.

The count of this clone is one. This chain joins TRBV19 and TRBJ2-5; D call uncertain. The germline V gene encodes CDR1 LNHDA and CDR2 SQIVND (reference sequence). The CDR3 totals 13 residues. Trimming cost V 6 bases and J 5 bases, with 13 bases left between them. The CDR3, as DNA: TGTGCCAGTAGCCTCTTAGCTACGGAGACCCAGTACTTC. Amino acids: CASSLLATETQYF.

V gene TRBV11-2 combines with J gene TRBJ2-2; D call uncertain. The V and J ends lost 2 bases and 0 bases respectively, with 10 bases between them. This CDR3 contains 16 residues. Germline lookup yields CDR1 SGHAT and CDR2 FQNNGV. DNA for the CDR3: TGTGCCAGCAGCTTATGGGCGGATACGAACACCGGGGAGCTGTTTTTT. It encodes CASSLWADTNTGELFF.

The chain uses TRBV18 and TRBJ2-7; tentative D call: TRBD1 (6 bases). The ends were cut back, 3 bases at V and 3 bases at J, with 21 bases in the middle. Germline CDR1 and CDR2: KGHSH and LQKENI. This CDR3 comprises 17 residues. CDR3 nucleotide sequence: TGTGCCAGCTCACCGGGACCAACAGGGATCCAAAGCTACGAGCAGTACTTC. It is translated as CASSPGPTGIQSYEQYF.